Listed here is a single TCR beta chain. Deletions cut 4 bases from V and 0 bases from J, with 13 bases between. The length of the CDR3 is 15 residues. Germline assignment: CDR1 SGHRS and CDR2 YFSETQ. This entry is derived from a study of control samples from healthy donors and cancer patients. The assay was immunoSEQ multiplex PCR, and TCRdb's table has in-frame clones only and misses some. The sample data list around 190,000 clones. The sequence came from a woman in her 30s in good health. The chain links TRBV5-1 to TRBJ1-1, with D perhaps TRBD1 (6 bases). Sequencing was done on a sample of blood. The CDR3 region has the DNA TGCGCCAGCAGCCTCACCACAGGGATGAACACTGAAGCTTTCTTT. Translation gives CASSLTTGMNTEAFF.